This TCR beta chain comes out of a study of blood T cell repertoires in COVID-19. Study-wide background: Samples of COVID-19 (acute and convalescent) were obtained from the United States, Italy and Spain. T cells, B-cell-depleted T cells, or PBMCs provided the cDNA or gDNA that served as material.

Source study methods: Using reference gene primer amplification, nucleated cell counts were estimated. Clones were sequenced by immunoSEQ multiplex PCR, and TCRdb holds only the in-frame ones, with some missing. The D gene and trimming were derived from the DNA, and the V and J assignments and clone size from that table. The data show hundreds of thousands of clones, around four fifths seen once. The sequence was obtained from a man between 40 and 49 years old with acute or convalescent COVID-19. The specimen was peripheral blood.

The CDR3 protein is CASSLALISEATNEKLFF. The CDR3 nucleotides are TGTGCCAGCAGCTTAGCGCTGATCTCCGAGGCCACTAATGAAAAACTGTTTTTT. V gene TRBV7-6 combines with J gene TRBJ1-4; D uncertain. V lost 0 bases, J lost 2 bases, and 16 bases lay in between. CDR3 size: 18 residues. Germline CDR1 and CDR2: SGHVS and FNYEAQ.